This is a list of T cell receptor beta chains from one sample in a study of cytomegalovirus exposure and HLA in healthy donors. Method: immunoSEQ multiplex PCR; TCRdb's copy keeps in-frame clones and lacks some. The table includes about 150,000 clones, 61% detected once. The source material was PBMCs. The receptors stem from a male donor in good health and CMV-seronegative. Each CDR3 is given with its conserved first and last residue. The D gene is left open where the match is weak. Clone sizes are given selectively: once, few, many, or a class where the clone is expanded.

TRBJ2-5,TRBD2,TRBV7-2,-,TGTGCCAGCAGCTTTGGGGGGGAAGAGACCCAGTACTTC,CASSFGGEETQYF
TRBJ1-6,-,TRBV11-2,-,TGTGCCAGCAGCTTAGACAGGGCTGGGAATTCACCCCTCCACTTT,CASSLDRAGNSPLHF
TRBJ2-2,-,TRBV5-4,-,TGTGCCAGCAGCTGGCCCGGGGATACCGGGGAGCTGTTTTTT,CASSWPGDTGELFF
TRBJ2-2,-,TRBV12-5,-,TGTGCTAGTGGTTTTATCCGAGACACCAACACCGGGGAGCTGTTTTTT,CASGFIRDTNTGELFF
TRBJ2-5,TRBD2,TRBV6-5,-,TGTGCCAGCAGTTACGGCGGGGGGGTGGGAGAGCAGTACTTC,CASSYGGGVGEQYF
TRBJ1-4,-,TRBV4-3,few,TGCGCCAGCAGCCACGCCGGTACGAACGATGAAAAACTGTTTTTT,CASSHAGTNDEKLFF
TRBJ1-6,-,TRBV2,-,TGTGCCAGCAGTGAAGCTCGGGGGAATAATTCACCCCTCCACTTT,CASSEARGNNSPLHF
TRBJ2-5,-,TRBV6-5,-,TGTGCCAGCAGTTACTCGAGGGCGGGGGCAGGGGAGACCCAGTACTTC,CASSYSRAGAGETQYF
TRBJ2-7,TRBD1,TRBV27,-,TGTGCCAGCAGTTCGAACAGGGGAGAGGACTTGAAGCAGTACTTC,CASSSNRGEDLKQYF
TRBJ2-2,-,TRBV7-9,-,TGTGCCAGCAGCTTAGGCAGGCCATTGGACGGGGAGCTGTTTTTT,CASSLGRPLDGELFF
TRBJ2-3,TRBD2,TRBV5-4,-,TGTGCCAGCAGCTTGGACGGGGGGGAATCAATCACAGATACGCAGTATTTT,CASSLDGGESITDTQYF
TRBJ1-5,-,TRBV19,-,TGTGCCAGTAGTCCAGGGAGCAATCAGCCCCAGCATTTT,CASSPGSNQPQHF
TRBJ1-1,-,TRBV6-5,few,TGTGCCAGCAGGCAGGGACAGAACACTGAAGCTTTCTTT,CASRQGQNTEAFF